The 13 T cell receptor beta chains reported below all come from one sample, sequenced in a study of T cells in localized non-small cell lung cancer. TCRdb's table, derived via immunoSEQ multiplex PCR, lists solely in-frame clones and lacks some. The data hold just under 6,000 clones, with approximately 24% observed a single time. Sequencing used lung tumor tissue, obtained before any cancer treatment. The receptors shown here come from a female donor older than 55 with stage I lung adenocarcinoma.

The count of this clone is one. The chain couples TRBV10-2 to TRBJ2-1; 8 bases map to TRBD2. This CDR3 spans 15 amino acids. Germline V gene data show CDR1 as WSHSY and CDR2 as SAAADI. The J segment lost 8 bases and the V segment lost 4 bases, leaving 10 bases of the junction unmatched. CDR3 region: CASSGAGTRIDEQFF. The CDR3 DNA reads as TGCGCCAGCAGTGGGGCAGGGACTAGAATCGATGAGCAGTTCTTC.

This rearrangement joins TRBV5-1 to TRBJ2-1, with 8 nucleotides matching TRBD2. The CDR3 runs to 16 residues. Germline trimming cut 4 bases from V and 8 bases from J; bases unmatched to any gene: 14. CDR1 and CDR2 (germline): SGHRS, YFSETQ. The CDR3 DNA is TGCGCCAGCAGCGCCCTGGCTAGCGGGTATGGGGATGAGCAGTTCTTC. Translation: CASSALASGYGDEQFF.

The rearrangement uses TRBV10-2 and TRBJ1-1; D perhaps matches TRBD1 (5 bases). Per the germline V gene, CDR1 is WSHSY and CDR2 is SAAADI. Trimming cost V 6 bases and J 0 bases, with 17 bases left between them. CDR3 size: 16 residues. The DNA of the CDR3 is TGCGCCAGCAGACCCTCGGGGGGAGGGATGAACACTGAAGCTTTCTTT. Its translation: CASRPSGGGMNTEAFF.

The V call is TRBV19, the J call TRBJ2-4, with D perhaps matching TRBD2 (6 bases). Germline V gene lookup returns CDR1 LNHDA and CDR2 SQIVND (reference sequence). V lost 7 bases and J lost 3, with 13 bases in between. The CDR3 is 14 residues long. The CDR3 loop reads CASKSPGDKNIQYF. The CDR3, as DNA: TGTGCCAGTAAGAGCCCGGGAGACAAAAACATTCAGTACTTC.

This clone is judged large. The rearrangement uses TRBV29-1 and TRBJ2-3, with 7 positions matching TRBD2. V shed 5 bases and J 4 bases; nucleotides not matched to a gene: 12. The germline V gene has CDR1 SQVTM and CDR2 ANQGSEA. The CDR3 consists of 15 residues. The CDR3 spells CSVLGSGAGPDTQYF. The CDR3 DNA reads TGCAGCGTTCTGGGGAGCGGGGCGGGGCCAGATACGCAGTATTTT.

The gene calls are TRBV28 and TRBJ2-1; D call uncertain. Looked up from germline, CDR1 is MDHEN and CDR2 is SYDVKM. V dropped 5 bases and J dropped 12 bases, with 14 bases sitting between them. The length of the CDR3 is 12 residues. This chain's CDR3 is CASSPRGPPQFF. CDR3 bases: TGTGCCAGCAGTCCTCGTGGGCCTCCGCAGTTCTTC.

The rearrangement links TRBV6-8 to TRBJ2-5, with D perhaps given as TRBD1 or TRBD2 (5 bases each). The CDR3 has 13 residues. Germline loops: CDR1 MNHGY, CDR2 SAAAGT. Trimming stripped 8 bases from V and 5 bases from J, with 15 bases between. CDR3 nucleotides: TGTGCCAGCGGGGGAGCTGATTGGGAGACCCAGTACTTC. It specifies CASGGADWETQYF.

The J gene is TRBJ2-5, the V gene TRBV9, with no clear D. The CDR3 spans 12 residues. In germline, CDR1 is SGDLS, CDR2 YYNGEE. Trimming left V 5 bases short and J 1 base short, with 6 bases between. CDR3 sequence (DNA): TGTGCCAGCAGGGCTAGCCAAGAGACCCAGTACTTC. The encoded protein is CASRASQETQYF.

In its sample, this clone was seen once. DNA of the CDR3: TGTGCCAGTATTGGGACCGGGACAAAAAATGGCTACACCTTC. Its protein product is CASIGTGTKNGYTF. This chain connects TRBV19 to TRBJ1-2; D perhaps matches TRBD1 (6 bases). Trimming shortened V by 7 bases and J by 6 bases, and 18 bases separated the two germline ends. Germline-derived CDR1 and CDR2 are LNHDA and SQIVND (reference sequence). The CDR3 sequence is 14 residues long.

By share, this clone counts as medium-sized (0.01 to 0.1%). This chain links TRBV9 with TRBJ2-7; 7 bases align to TRBD2. CDR3 length equals 15 residues. V dropped 5 bases and J dropped 2; count of bases not matched to a gene: 10. Germline CDR1 reads SGDLS; CDR2 reads YYNGEE. CDR3 nucleotide sequence: TGTGCCAGCAGACCCAGACTAGCCGCAACCTACGAGCAGTACTTC. Its protein is CASRPRLAATYEQYF.

V gene TRBV30 combines with J gene TRBJ2-2; 14 positions match TRBD2. The ends lost 3 bases at V and 6 bases at J; junction bases unmatched: 3. Germline assignment: CDR1 GTSNPN and CDR2 SVGIG (reference sequence). The CDR3 contains 15 residues. The CDR3 protein is CAWRVGLAGAGELFF. DNA for the CDR3: TGTGCCTGGAGAGTGGGACTAGCGGGAGCCGGGGAGCTGTTTTTT.

The chain uses TRBV19 and TRBJ2-1; D is undetermined. Trimming pared 2 bases from V and 3 bases from J, leaving 5 bases between. CDR3 size: 13 residues. Germline V gene lookup returns CDR1 LNHDA and CDR2 SQIVND (reference sequence). CDR3 sequence: CASSISIYNEQFF. CDR3 DNA: TGTGCCAGTAGTATATCTATCTACAATGAGCAGTTCTTC.

This sequence joins TRBV6-8 and TRBJ2-7; D uncertain. CDR3 size: 14 residues. V was trimmed by 8 bases and J by 1 base, leaving 15 bases between them. Germline CDR1 is MNHGY and CDR2 is SAAAGT. This CDR3 is CASHNVGRSYEQYF. Here the CDR3 DNA reads TGTGCCAGCCATAATGTGGGCAGATCCTACGAGCAGTACTTC.